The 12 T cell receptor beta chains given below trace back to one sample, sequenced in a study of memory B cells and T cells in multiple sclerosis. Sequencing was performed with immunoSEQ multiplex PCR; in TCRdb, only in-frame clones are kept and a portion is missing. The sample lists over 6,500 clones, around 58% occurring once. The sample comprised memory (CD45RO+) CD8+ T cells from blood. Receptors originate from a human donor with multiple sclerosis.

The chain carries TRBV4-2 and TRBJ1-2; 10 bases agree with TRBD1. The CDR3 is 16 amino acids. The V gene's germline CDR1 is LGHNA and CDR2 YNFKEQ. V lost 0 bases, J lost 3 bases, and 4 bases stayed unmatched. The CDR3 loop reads CASSQDRQGADYGYTF. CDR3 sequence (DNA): TGTGCCAGCAGCCAAGACCGACAGGGGGCGGACTATGGCTACACCTTC.

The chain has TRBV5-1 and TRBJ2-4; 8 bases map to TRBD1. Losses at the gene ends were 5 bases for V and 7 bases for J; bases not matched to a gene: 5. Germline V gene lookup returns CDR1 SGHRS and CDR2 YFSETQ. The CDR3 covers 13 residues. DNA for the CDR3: TGCGCCAGCAGTGCAGGGGGCGCGAACATTCAGTACTTC. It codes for CASSAGGANIQYF.

The chain's CDR3 is CASSLSQGYEQYF. The CDR3 DNA reads TGTGCCAGCAGCTTGTCGCAGGGCTACGAGCAGTACTTC. This chain uses TRBV7-2 with TRBJ2-7, with a tentative D call TRBD1 (5 bases). From germline, CDR1 is SGHTA and CDR2 FQGNSA. Trimming removed 3 bases from V and 3 bases from J, with 9 bases in between. This CDR3 region has 13 residues.

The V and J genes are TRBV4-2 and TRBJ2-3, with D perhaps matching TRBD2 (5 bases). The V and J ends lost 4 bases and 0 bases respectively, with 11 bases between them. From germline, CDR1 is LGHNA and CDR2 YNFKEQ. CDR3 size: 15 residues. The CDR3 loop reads CASSPFGGSTDTQYF. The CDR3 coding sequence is TGTGCCAGCAGCCCGTTTGGAGGCAGCACAGATACGCAGTATTTT.

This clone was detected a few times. The CDR3 DNA reads as TGTGCCAGCAGTGGGGGGCAGGGTTTAGGAATCTACGAGCAGTACTTC. Residues: CASSGGQGLGIYEQYF. The chain is built from TRBV6-1 and TRBJ2-7, with a possible D match to TRBD1 (6 bases). Between the trimmed V and J ends, which lost 4 bases and 3 bases, there was a span of 19 bases. The CDR3 runs 16 residues. Germline loops: CDR1 MNHNS, CDR2 SASEGT.

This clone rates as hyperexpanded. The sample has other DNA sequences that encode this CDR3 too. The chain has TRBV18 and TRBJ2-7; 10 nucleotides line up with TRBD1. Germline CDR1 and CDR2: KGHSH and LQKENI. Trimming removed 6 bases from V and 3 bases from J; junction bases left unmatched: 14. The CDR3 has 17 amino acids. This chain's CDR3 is CASSYNRGDRGGYEQYF. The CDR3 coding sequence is TGTGCCAGCTCGTACAACAGGGGGGACAGGGGAGGCTACGAGCAGTACTTC.

The CDR3 bases are TGTGCCAGCAGCGTCGGGACAGTGGGTCAGCCCCAGCATTTT. Amino acids: CASSVGTVGQPQHF. The chain links TRBV7-9 to TRBJ1-5; TRBD1 aligns across 7 bases. The V segment lost 5 bases and the J segment 6 bases; nucleotides outside the gene matches: 7. The CDR3 runs 14 residues. The V gene's germline CDR1 is SEHNR and CDR2 FQNEAQ (reference sequence).

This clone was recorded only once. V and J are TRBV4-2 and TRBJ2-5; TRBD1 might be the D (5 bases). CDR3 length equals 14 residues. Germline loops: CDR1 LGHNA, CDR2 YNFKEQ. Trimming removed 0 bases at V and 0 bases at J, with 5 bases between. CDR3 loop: CASSQEGDQETQYF. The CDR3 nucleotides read TGTGCCAGCAGCCAAGAAGGGGACCAAGAGACCCAGTACTTC.

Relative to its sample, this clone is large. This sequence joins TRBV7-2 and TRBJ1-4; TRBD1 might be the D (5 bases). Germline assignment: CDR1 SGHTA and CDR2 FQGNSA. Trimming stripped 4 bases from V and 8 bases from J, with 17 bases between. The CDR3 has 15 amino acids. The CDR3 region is CASSSLGRVGEKLFF. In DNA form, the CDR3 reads TGTGCCAGCAGCTCCTTGGGGCGAGTAGGAGAAAAACTGTTTTTT.

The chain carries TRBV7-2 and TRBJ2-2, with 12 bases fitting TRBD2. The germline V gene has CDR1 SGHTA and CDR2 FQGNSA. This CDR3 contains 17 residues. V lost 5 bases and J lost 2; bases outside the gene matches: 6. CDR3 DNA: TGTGCCAGCAGCACCCGGACTAGCGGGGCCAACACCGGGGAGCTGTTTTTT. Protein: CASSTRTSGANTGELFF.

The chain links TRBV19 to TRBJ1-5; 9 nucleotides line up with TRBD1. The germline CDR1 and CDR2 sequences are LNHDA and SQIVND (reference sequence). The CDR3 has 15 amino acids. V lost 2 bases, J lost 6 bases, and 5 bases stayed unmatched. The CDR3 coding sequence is TGTGCCAGTAGTATAAGGACAGGGGAGAGTCAGCCCCAGCATTTT. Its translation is CASSIRTGESQPQHF.

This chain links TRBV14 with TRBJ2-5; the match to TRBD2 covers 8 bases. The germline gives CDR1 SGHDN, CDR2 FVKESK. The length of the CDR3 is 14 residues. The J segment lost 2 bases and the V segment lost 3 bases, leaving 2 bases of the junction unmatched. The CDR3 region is CASSQGLDQETQYF. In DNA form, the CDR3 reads TGTGCCAGCAGCCAGGGACTAGATCAAGAGACCCAGTACTTC.